These 29 T cell receptor beta chains were all obtained from the same sample, sequenced in a study of blood T cell repertoires in COVID-19. Profiled with immunoSEQ multiplex PCR; TCRdb holds only in-frame clones, not every one. The sample has 200,000 to 250,000 clones, 85% to 90% seen once. The sequenced material came from PBMCs or T cells enriched from blood (not recorded which). These receptors all stem from a woman aged 45 to 65 with acute COVID-19.

CDR3 loop: CASRLRQGFEAFF. CDR3 in DNA: TGTGCCAGCAGACTCCGACAGGGATTTGAAGCTTTCTTT. The chain is built from TRBV3-1 (or the pseudogene TRBV3-2) and TRBJ1-1, with 7 bases lining up with TRBD1. Germline assignment: CDR1 LGHDT and CDR2 YNNKEL (reference sequence). The CDR3 covers 13 residues. With 6 bases clipped from V and 7 bases from J, the junction kept 8 bases outside the gene matches.

The rearrangement joins TRBV4-2 to TRBJ2-1, with 11 positions matching TRBD2. Germline V lookup: CDR1 LGHNA, CDR2 YNFKEQ. CDR3 size: 15 residues. V lost 0 bases to trimming and J lost 9 bases; unmatched junction nucleotides: 4. Here the CDR3 DNA reads TGTGCCAGCAGCCAAGATCTAGCGGGAGGTAGTGAGCAGTTCTTC. Residues: CASSQDLAGGSEQFF.

The chain has TRBV9 and TRBJ2-7, with 7 nucleotides matching TRBD2. Trimming took 0 bases from V and 4 from J; bases not matched to a gene: 7. The length of the CDR3 is 15 residues. Per the germline V gene, CDR1 is SGDLS and CDR2 is YYNGEE. The CDR3 coding sequence is TGTGCCAGCAGCGTAGAACCGGGAGGACCATACGAGCAGTACTTC. Protein: CASSVEPGGPYEQYF.

This clone came up once. The chain is built from TRBV4-1 and TRBJ1-1; 7 bases align to TRBD1. CDR3 length equals 13 residues. In germline, CDR1 is MGHRA, CDR2 YSYEKL. Trimming took 1 base from V and 8 from J; bases not matched to a gene: 4. The CDR3 is CASSQVGTDEAFF. DNA of the CDR3: TGCGCCAGCAGCCAAGTCGGGACAGACGAAGCTTTCTTT.

The chain couples TRBV5-1 to TRBJ2-1; tentative D call: TRBD1 (6 bases). In germline, CDR1 is SGHRS, CDR2 YFSETQ. This CDR3 region has 14 residues. V was shortened by 0 bases and J by 6 bases, with 10 bases between the two germline ends. The DNA of the CDR3 is TGCGCCAGCAGCTTGGGGACAGCCCGCAATGAGCAGTTCTTC. The encoded protein is CASSLGTARNEQFF. Looking up the rest from reference TRBV5-1 and TRBJ2-1 gives the full variable domain: KAGVTQTPRYLIKTRGQQVTLSCSPISGHRSVSWYQQTPGQGLQFLFEYFSETQRNKGNFPGRFSGRQFSNSRSEMNVSTLELGDSALYLCASSLGTARNEQFFGPGTRLTVL.

This chain links TRBV9 with TRBJ2-7, with 12 nucleotides matching TRBD1. This CDR3 spans 14 amino acids. Germline V gene sequence: CDR1 SGDLS, CDR2 YYNGEE. V lost 4 bases to trimming and J lost 2 bases; unmatched junction nucleotides: 1. CDR3 residues: CASSRDRGPYEQYF. The DNA for the CDR3 is TGTGCCAGCAGCCGGGACAGGGGGCCCTACGAGCAGTACTTC.

About this clone itself: One end of the junction is discordant with germline, which a read error may explain. The chain employs TRBV7-2 and TRBJ2-3; D perhaps matches TRBD1 (5 bases). Germline V gives CDR1 SGHTA, CDR2 FQGNSA. The CDR3 is made up of 14 amino acids. CDR3 nucleotides: TGTGCCAGCAGAATGGGGCTGAGCACAGATACGCAGTGTTTT. It specifies CASRMGLSTDTQCF.

This chain links TRBV5-8 with TRBJ2-4; 11 nucleotides line up with TRBD2. Germline loops: CDR1 SGHTS, CDR2 YDEGEE. V lost 4 bases to trimming and J lost 0 bases; unmatched junction nucleotides: 6. There are 17 residues in the CDR3. CDR3 coding DNA: TGTGCCAGCAGCCCCGGGACTAGCGGACTAGCCAAAAACATTCAGTACTTC. It encodes CASSPGTSGLAKNIQYF.

The chain has TRBV5-6 and TRBJ1-5, with TRBD1 matching 7 bases. With 2 bases clipped from V and 7 bases from J, the junction kept 6 bases outside the gene matches. The CDR3 consists of 14 residues. The V gene's germline CDR1 is SGHDT and CDR2 YYEEEE. The chain's CDR3 is CASSLRGGRQPQHF. The CDR3 region has the DNA TGTGCCAGCAGCTTACGAGGGGGCCGCCAGCCCCAGCATTTT.

V usage is TRBV27 and J usage is TRBJ1-4, with 9 positions matching TRBD1. V was clipped by 4 bases and J by 3 bases; unmatched bases: 3. CDR3 size: 15 residues. CDR1 and CDR2 (germline): MNHEY, SMNVEV (reference sequence). The CDR3 DNA reads as TGTGCCAGCAGTTCCGGGGACAGGGCTAATGAAAAACTGTTTTTT. Translation gives CASSSGDRANEKLFF.

This chain links TRBV7-9 with TRBJ1-2; 11 bases align to TRBD1. The CDR3 totals 19 residues. J gave up 4 bases and V 5 bases, and 18 bases lay outside the gene matches. The V gene's germline CDR1 is SEHNR and CDR2 FQNEAQ (reference sequence). In DNA, the CDR3 is TGTGCCAGCAGCCCCCAAGCCGGGACAGGGGGGGCCCGCGGCTATGGCTACACCTTC. It codes for CASSPQAGTGGARGYGYTF.

The chain couples TRBV5-4 to TRBJ1-1, with no clear D. Germline lookup yields CDR1 SGHNT and CDR2 YYREEE (reference sequence). CDR3 length: 16 amino acids. V was clipped by 7 bases and J by 5 bases, with 24 bases between them. The CDR3 loop reads CASLPDVEVLTTEAFF. As DNA, the CDR3 is TGTGCCAGCCTACCCGACGTCGAGGTCCTTACGACTGAAGCTTTCTTT.

This clone was seen only once. The chain is built from TRBV2 and TRBJ2-1; 8 bases map to TRBD2. The germline CDR1 and CDR2 sequences are SNHLY and FYNNEI. The CDR3 runs 15 residues. With V trimmed by 5 bases and J by 2 bases, 5 bases remained unmatched. The chain's CDR3 is CASSPGGSAYNEQFF. As DNA, the CDR3 is TGTGCCAGCAGTCCGGGAGGGTCAGCCTACAATGAGCAGTTCTTC.

The V and J genes are TRBV4-2 and TRBJ2-7, with D possibly matching TRBD1 (5 bases). The CDR3 is made up of 13 amino acids. CDR1 is LGHNA and CDR2 is YNFKEQ in the germline V gene. V was trimmed by 4 bases and J by 4 bases, leaving 11 bases between them. The CDR3 DNA is TGTGCCAGCAGCCGTGGCAGGGTTTACGAGCAGTACTTC. Translation gives CASSRGRVYEQYF.

V is TRBV10-3 and J is TRBJ1-1; D possibly corresponds to TRBD1 (5 bases). This CDR3 has 15 amino acids. V shed 6 bases and J shed 0 bases, with 14 bases lying between them. CDR1 is ENHRY, CDR2 SYGVKD, per germline. CDR3 region: CAISGGNGMNTEAFF. CDR3 nucleotide sequence: TGTGCCATCAGCGGGGGGAACGGGATGAACACTGAAGCTTTCTTT.

This chain joins TRBV2 and TRBJ1-1; TRBD1 might be the D (6 bases). This CDR3 comprises 15 residues. CDR1 SNHLY and CDR2 FYNNEI come from the germline V gene. V shed 4 bases and J shed 6 bases, with 18 bases lying between them. CDR3 bases: TGTGCCAGCAGTGTTGACAGGAGCCCTCGTCCTGAAGCTTTCTTT. The encoded protein is CASSVDRSPRPEAFF.

The chain combines TRBV7-9 with TRBJ1-1, with 7 bases fitting TRBD1. The V gene's germline CDR1 is SEHNR and CDR2 FQNEAQ (reference sequence). The trim removed 5 bases at V and 6 bases at J, leaving 6 bases unmatched. The CDR3 consists of 13 residues. This CDR3 reads CASSPTGQPEAFF. CDR3 DNA sequence: TGTGCCAGCAGCCCGACAGGGCAACCTGAAGCTTTCTTT. Filled out from reference TRBV7-9 and TRBJ1-1, the complete variable domain reads DTGVSQNPRHKITKRGQNVTFRCDPISEHNRLYWYRQTLGQGPEFLTYFQNEAQLEKSRLLSDRFSAERPKGSFSTLEIQRTEQGDSAMYLCASSPTGQPEAFFGQGTRLTVV.

V and J are TRBV18 and TRBJ2-5; tentatively, D is TRBD2 (5 bases). Trimming cost V 0 bases and J 5 bases, with 7 bases left between them. Germline assignment: CDR1 KGHSH and CDR2 LQKENI. This CDR3 comprises 13 residues. CDR3 sequence reads: CASSPPSGETQYF. The CDR3 DNA sequence: TGTGCCAGCTCACCACCGTCGGGGGAGACCCAGTACTTC.

The chain couples TRBV4-2 to TRBJ2-7; 8 bases match TRBD2. The CDR3 sequence is 17 residues long. Unmatched junction bases numbered 10, after V lost 0 bases and J lost 3 bases. Germline lookup yields CDR1 LGHNA and CDR2 YNFKEQ. CDR3 nucleotides: TGTGCCAGCAGCCAAGATATTGGCCGCGGGAGGAACTACGAGCAGTACTTC. Translating gives CASSQDIGRGRNYEQYF.

V gene TRBV3-1 (or the pseudogene TRBV3-2) combines with J gene TRBJ2-7; 9 positions match TRBD2. The germline V gene has CDR1 LGHDT and CDR2 YNNKEL (reference sequence). The CDR3 runs 17 residues. The trim removed 0 bases at V and 2 bases at J, leaving 8 bases unmatched. The CDR3 DNA is TGTGCCAGCAGCCAAGATCTTGTAGCGGGAGTCACCTACGAGCAGTACTTC. Translation: CASSQDLVAGVTYEQYF.

The rearrangement uses TRBV28 and TRBJ2-1, with D possibly being TRBD1 (5 bases). CDR1 is MDHEN, CDR2 SYDVKM, per germline. This CDR3 comprises 14 residues. V lost 9 bases, J lost 5 bases, and 17 bases lay in between. The CDR3 region is CASMGQGSHNEQFF. CDR3 sequence (DNA): TGTGCCAGTATGGGGCAGGGAAGTCACAATGAGCAGTTCTTC.

The V call is TRBV4-2, the J call TRBJ2-3, with D tentatively TRBD2 (6 bases). The CDR3 consists of 15 residues. The ends were cut back, 4 bases at V and 0 bases at J, with 11 bases in the middle. Germline CDR1 reads LGHNA; CDR2 reads YNFKEQ. CDR3: CASSRREGSTDTQYF. CDR3 sequence (DNA): TGTGCCAGCAGCCGGCGGGAAGGGAGCACAGATACGCAGTATTTT.

This chain connects TRBV19 to TRBJ1-6; the D is unclear. Germline lookup yields CDR1 LNHDA and CDR2 SQIVND (reference sequence). The CDR3 consists of 15 residues. V shed 4 bases and J shed 9 bases, with 16 bases lying between them. The CDR3 DNA reads as TGTGCCAGTAGTACTGAACCGGGGAGCACTTCACCCCTCCACTTT. The encoded protein is CASSTEPGSTSPLHF.

V gene TRBV7-6 combines with J gene TRBJ2-1; D is unresolved. CDR1 is SGHVS, CDR2 FNYEAQ, per germline. CDR3 length: 12 amino acids. The ends were cut back, 5 bases at V and 4 bases at J, with 6 bases in the middle. The CDR3 sequence: CASSPHYNEQFF. The CDR3 DNA sequence: TGTGCCAGCAGCCCCCATTACAATGAGCAGTTCTTC.

The chain couples TRBV2 to TRBJ1-5; 7 bases agree with TRBD1. This CDR3 has 14 residues. Germline CDR1 is SNHLY and CDR2 is FYNNEI. Losses at the gene ends were 6 bases for V and 2 bases for J; bases not matched to a gene: 4. CDR3 coding DNA: TGTGCCAGCAGACGGGACAGCCGCAATCAGCCCCAGCATTTT. It encodes CASRRDSRNQPQHF.

The chain is built from TRBV20-1 and TRBJ2-5; 11 bases agree with TRBD1. The CDR3 totals 14 residues. Germline CDR1 and CDR2: DFQATT and SNEGSKA (reference sequence). The junction had 5 bases not matched to a gene; V was cut back by 3 bases and J by 5 bases. Here the CDR3 reads CSASWTGGVETQYF. The CDR3 DNA reads TGCAGTGCTAGTTGGACAGGGGGCGTTGAGACCCAGTACTTC.

V and J are TRBV4-1 and TRBJ2-1, with a tentative D call TRBD2 (6 bases). CDR1 and CDR2 from the germline V gene are MGHRA and YSYEKL. V shed 4 bases and J shed 6 bases, with 13 bases lying between them. The CDR3 consists of 14 residues. The CDR3 sequence: CASSPGLRGNEQFF. The CDR3 bases are TGCGCCAGCAGCCCGGGACTCCGCGGCAATGAGCAGTTCTTC.

This clone was seen a few times. The genes are TRBV2 and TRBJ2-7; TRBD1 matches 10 bases. V lost 6 bases, J lost 2 bases, and 7 bases stayed unmatched. The CDR3 runs 15 residues. The germline CDR1 and CDR2 sequences are SNHLY and FYNNEI. The CDR3 coding sequence is TGTGCCAGCAGCGCATGGGACAGGGGACCCTACGAGCAGTACTTC. This sequence encodes CASSAWDRGPYEQYF.

This clone was recorded once. This chain uses TRBV21-1 with TRBJ2-7; TRBD2, the table's D call, lacks a check against the DNA. TRBV21-1 is shown as a pseudogene. The length of the CDR3 is 14 residues. For the CDR3, the DNA is TGTGCCAGCAGCAAGCCTCCGAAGGAGGACGAGCAGTACTTC. As protein: CASSKPPKEDEQYF.